This TCR beta chain stems from a study of early T cells in non-severe SARS-CoV-2 infection. Study information: Sequencing used unsorted whole-blood bulk RNA, so chains lack pairing.

In its sample, this clonotype was seen many times. Antigen unknown. General study findings and limits: Using VDJdb, the matching emphasized anti-spike CD8 responses while missing private and CD4 specificities.

Individual cDNA molecules were tagged with unique molecular identifiers. MiXCR was run by TCRdb on the 5' RACE reads, yielding one entry per CDR3 protein. The table has fewer than 120,000 distinct CDR3 sequences, approximately 12% seen once. This specimen was whole blood, taken at baseline. This receptor was obtained from an adult who was a healthcare worker with PCR-confirmed SARS-CoV-2 infection or an uninfected control (not recorded which).

The CDR3 region has the DNA TGCGCCAGCAGCCAGTACGGGGGGCGTGTGGGAATGTATTATGGCTACACCTTC. It is translated as CASSQYGGRVGMYYGYTF. The rearrangement uses TRBV4-1 and TRBJ1-2; perhaps TRBD1 as D (6 bases). The CDR3 is 18 residues long. The germline CDR1 and CDR2 sequences are MGHRA and YSYEKL. V lost 3 bases to trimming and J lost 5 bases, with 25 bases between them.